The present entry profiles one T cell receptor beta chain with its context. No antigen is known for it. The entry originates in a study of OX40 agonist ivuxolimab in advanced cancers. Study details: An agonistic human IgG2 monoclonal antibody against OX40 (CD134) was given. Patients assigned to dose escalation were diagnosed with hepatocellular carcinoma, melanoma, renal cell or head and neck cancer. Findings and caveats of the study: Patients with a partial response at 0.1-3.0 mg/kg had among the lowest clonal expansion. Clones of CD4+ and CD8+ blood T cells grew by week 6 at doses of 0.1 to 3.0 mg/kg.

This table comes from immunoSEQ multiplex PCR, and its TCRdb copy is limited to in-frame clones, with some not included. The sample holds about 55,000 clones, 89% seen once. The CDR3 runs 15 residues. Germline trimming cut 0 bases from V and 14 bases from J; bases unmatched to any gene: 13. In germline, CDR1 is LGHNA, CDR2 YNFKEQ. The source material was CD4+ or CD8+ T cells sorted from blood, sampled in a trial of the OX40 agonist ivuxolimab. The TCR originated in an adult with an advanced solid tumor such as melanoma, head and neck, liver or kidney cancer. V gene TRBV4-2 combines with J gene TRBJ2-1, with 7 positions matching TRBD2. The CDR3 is CASSQDFRGPREEFF. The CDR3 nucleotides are TGTGCCAGCAGCCAAGATTTTAGGGGACCACGGGAGGAGTTCTTC.